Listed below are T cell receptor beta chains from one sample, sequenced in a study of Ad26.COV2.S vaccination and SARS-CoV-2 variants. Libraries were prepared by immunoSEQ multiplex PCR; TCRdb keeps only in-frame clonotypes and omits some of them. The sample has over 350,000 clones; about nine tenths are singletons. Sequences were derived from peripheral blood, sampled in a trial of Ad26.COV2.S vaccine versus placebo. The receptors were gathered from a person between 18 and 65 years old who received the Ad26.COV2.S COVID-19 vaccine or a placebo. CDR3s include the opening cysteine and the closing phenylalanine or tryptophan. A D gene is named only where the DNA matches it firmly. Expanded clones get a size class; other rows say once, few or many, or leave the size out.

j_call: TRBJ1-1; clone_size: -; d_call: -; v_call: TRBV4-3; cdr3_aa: CASSHPPENTEAFF; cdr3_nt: TGCGCCAGCAGCCATCCCCCAGAGAACACTGAAGCTTTCTTT
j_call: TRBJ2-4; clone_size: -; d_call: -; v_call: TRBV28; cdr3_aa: CATLDDKNIQYF; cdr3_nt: TGTGCCACCTTAGACGATAAAAACATTCAGTACTTC
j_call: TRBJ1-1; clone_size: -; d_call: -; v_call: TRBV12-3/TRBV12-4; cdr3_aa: CASRPDWNTEAFF; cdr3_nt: TGTGCCAGCAGACCCGACTGGAACACTGAAGCTTTCTTT
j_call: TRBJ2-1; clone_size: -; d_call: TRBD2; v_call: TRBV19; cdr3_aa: CASSITSGPYNEQFF; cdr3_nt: TGTGCCAGTAGTATAACTAGCGGACCATACAATGAGCAGTTCTTC
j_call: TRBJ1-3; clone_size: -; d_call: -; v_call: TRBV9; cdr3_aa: CASSVGAGGSGNTIYF; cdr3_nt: TGTGCCAGCAGCGTAGGAGCGGGAGGATCTGGAAACACCATATATTTT
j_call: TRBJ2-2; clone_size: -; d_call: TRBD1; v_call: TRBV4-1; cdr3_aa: CASSHLQGAGIGELFF; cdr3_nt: TGCGCCAGCAGCCACCTACAGGGGGCGGGCATCGGGGAGCTGTTTTTT
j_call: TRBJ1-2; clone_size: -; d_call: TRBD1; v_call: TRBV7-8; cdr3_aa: CASRQGIGGYTF; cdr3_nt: TGTGCCAGCAGACAGGGGATAGGGGGCTACACCTTC
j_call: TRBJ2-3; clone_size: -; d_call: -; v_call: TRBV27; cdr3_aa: CASSLGIRPSTDTQYF; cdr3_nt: TGTGCCAGCAGTTTAGGTATCCGGCCAAGCACAGATACGCAGTATTTT
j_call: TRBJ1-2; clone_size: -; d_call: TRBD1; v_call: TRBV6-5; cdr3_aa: CASSRGTAYGYTF; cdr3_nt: TGTGCCAGCAGCCGGGGGACAGCCTATGGCTACACCTTC
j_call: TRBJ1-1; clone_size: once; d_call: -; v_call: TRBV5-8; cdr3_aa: CASSLRNTEAFF; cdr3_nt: TGTGCCAGCAGCTTGAGGAACACTGAAGCTTTCTTT
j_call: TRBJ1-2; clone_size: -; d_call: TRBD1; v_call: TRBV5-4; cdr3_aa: CASKRGDRDYGYTF; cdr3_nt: TGTGCCAGCAAAAGGGGGGACAGGGACTATGGCTACACCTTC
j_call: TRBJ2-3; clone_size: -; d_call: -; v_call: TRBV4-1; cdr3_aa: CASSQELRPGSTDTQYF; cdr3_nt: TGCGCCAGCAGCCAAGAGCTTCGGCCAGGTAGCACAGATACGCAGTATTTT
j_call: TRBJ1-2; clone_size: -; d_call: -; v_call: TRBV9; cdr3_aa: CASSVGNDYGYTF; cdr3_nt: TGTGCCAGCAGCGTGGGGAATGACTATGGCTACACCTTC
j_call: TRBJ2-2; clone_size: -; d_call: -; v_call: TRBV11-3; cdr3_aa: CASSPSGNTGELFF; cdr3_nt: TGTGCCAGCAGCCCCTCGGGGAACACCGGGGAGCTGTTTTTT
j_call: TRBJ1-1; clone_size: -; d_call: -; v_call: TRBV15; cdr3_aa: CATSVRGRNTEAFF; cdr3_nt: TGTGCCACCAGCGTCAGGGGTCGGAACACTGAAGCTTTCTTT
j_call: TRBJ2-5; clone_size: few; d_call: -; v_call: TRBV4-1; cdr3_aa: CASSQDPRGTRETQYF; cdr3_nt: TGCGCCAGCAGCCAAGATCCGCGAGGCACTCGAGAGACCCAGTACTTC
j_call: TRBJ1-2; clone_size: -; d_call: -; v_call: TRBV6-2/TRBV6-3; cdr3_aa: CASTPEEGGYTF; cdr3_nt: TGTGCCAGCACCCCCGAGGAGGGGGGCTACACCTTC
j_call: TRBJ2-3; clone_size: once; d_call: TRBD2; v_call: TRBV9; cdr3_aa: CASSITPGLATDTQYF; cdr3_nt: TGTGCCAGCAGCATCACCCCGGGACTAGCGACCGATACGCAGTATTTT
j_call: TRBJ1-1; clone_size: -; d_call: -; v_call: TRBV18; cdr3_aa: CASSPQNRWTEAFF; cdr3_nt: TGTGCCAGCTCACCCCAGAACAGATGGACTGAAGCTTTCTTT
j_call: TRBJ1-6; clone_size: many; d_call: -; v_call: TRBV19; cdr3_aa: CASNARNSYNSPLHF; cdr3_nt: TGTGCCAGTAACGCCAGGAACTCCTATAATTCACCCCTCCACTTT
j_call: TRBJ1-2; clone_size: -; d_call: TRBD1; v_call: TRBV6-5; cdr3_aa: CASRVPGQIMSGYTF; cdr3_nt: TGTGCCAGCAGGGTACCGGGACAGATTATGAGTGGCTACACCTTC